The 14 T cell receptor beta chains below all came from one sample that was sequenced in a study of shared clonotypes between healthy human individuals. Some clones are missing from TCRdb's copy, which holds only in-frame ones; the method was immunoSEQ multiplex PCR. The sample includes some 2.1 million clones, about 95% of them seen just once. What was sequenced was naive CD4+ T cells sorted from blood. Regarding subset: CD45RA+ positively selected. Receptors were obtained from a man aged 18 to 29 in good health.

V and J are TRBV2 and TRBJ2-2; 7 bases match TRBD2. CDR1 is SNHLY, CDR2 FYNNEI, per germline. This CDR3 spans 16 amino acids. The J segment lost 6 bases and the V segment lost 3 bases, leaving 10 bases of the junction unmatched. The chain's CDR3 is CASSEGLLLGPGELFF. The CDR3, as DNA: TGTGCCAGCAGTGAGGGACTACTCCTGGGCCCCGGGGAGCTGTTTTTT.

The genes are TRBV27 and TRBJ2-3; TRBD2 matches at 12 bases. Looked up from germline, CDR1 is MNHEY and CDR2 is SMNVEV (reference sequence). The CDR3 has 14 residues. The V segment lost 5 bases and the J segment 13 bases; nucleotides outside the gene matches: 10. The CDR3 sequence is CASSSVLAGGAEYF. The DNA of the CDR3 is TGTGCCAGCAGTAGTGTACTAGCGGGAGGAGCGGAGTATTTT.

The V and J genes are TRBV28 and TRBJ1-2; D possibly corresponds to TRBD1 (5 bases). Trimming stripped 7 bases from V and 1 base from J, with 19 bases between. Germline values: CDR1 MDHEN, CDR2 SYDVKM. This CDR3 is built from 16 residues. This CDR3 reads CASIPGGADGNYGYTF. In nucleotides, the CDR3 is TGTGCCAGCATCCCGGGTGGGGCAGATGGTAACTATGGCTACACCTTC.

The chain joins TRBV10-3 to TRBJ2-3; D might be TRBD1 or TRBD2, each matching 5 bases. V was trimmed by 11 bases and J by 3 bases, leaving 21 bases between them. The CDR3 extends over 15 amino acids. Per germline, CDR1 ENHRY and CDR2 SYGVKD. The CDR3 spells CAVGTGRGDTDTQYF. DNA of the CDR3: TGTGCCGTAGGCACGGGGCGCGGAGATACAGATACGCAGTATTTT.

The chain employs TRBV27 and TRBJ2-5; 9 bases agree with TRBD1. CDR1 is MNHEY, CDR2 SMNVEV, per germline (reference sequence). This CDR3 comprises 17 residues. Trimming took 4 bases from V and 2 from J; bases not matched to a gene: 11. The chain's CDR3 is CASSSRSGTGFQETQYF. Written as DNA, the CDR3 is TGTGCCAGCAGTTCCAGATCCGGGACAGGGTTTCAAGAGACCCAGTACTTC.

The chain employs TRBV5-1 and TRBJ1-1; the match to TRBD1 covers 9 bases. Germline V gene data show CDR1 as SGHRS and CDR2 as YFSETQ. V lost 4 bases and J lost 5; bases outside the gene matches: 6. The CDR3 spans 14 residues. As DNA, the CDR3 is TGCGCCAGCAGCGAACAGGGGGCGTTTACTGAAGCTTTCTTT. It is translated as CASSEQGAFTEAFF.

V usage is TRBV10-3 and J usage is TRBJ2-5, with TRBD1 as a possible D gene (6 bases). Germline values: CDR1 ENHRY, CDR2 SYGVKD. The CDR3 sequence is 13 residues long. With 4 bases removed from V and 3 bases from J, the gap between germline ends came to 9 bases. The CDR3 is CAISVGQEETQYF. The CDR3 DNA reads TGTGCCATCAGTGTGGGACAAGAAGAGACCCAGTACTTC.

This sequence joins TRBV30 and TRBJ1-1; D uncertain. The V end lost 7 bases, the J end lost 2 bases, and 14 bases lay between the germline ends. This CDR3 contains 13 residues. CDR1 and CDR2 from the germline V gene are GTSNPN and SVGIG (reference sequence). CDR3 residues: CAYTERRNTEAFF. CDR3 DNA: TGTGCCTACACAGAGCGTAGAAACACTGAAGCTTTCTTT. Full variable domain (remainder filled in from reference TRBV30 and TRBJ1-1): SQTIHQWPATLVQPVGSPLSLECTVEGTSNPNLYWYRQAAGRGLQLLFYSVGIGQISSEVPQNLSASRPQDRQFILSSKKLLLSDSGFYLCAYTERRNTEAFFGQGTRLTVV.

V and J are TRBV6-5 and TRBJ2-5, with 9 bases aligning to TRBD2. This CDR3 comprises 13 residues. Looked up from germline, CDR1 is MNHEY and CDR2 is SVGAGI. V was clipped by 7 bases and J by 8 bases; unmatched bases: 8. The chain's CDR3 is CASNLPGTSTQYF. CDR3 coding DNA: TGTGCCAGCAACCTTCCAGGGACTAGCACCCAGTACTTC.

This clone was counted a single time. Within the sample, other DNA sequences also encode this same CDR3. The chain links TRBV4-3 to TRBJ2-7; D remains ambiguous. Germline CDR1 and CDR2: LGHNA and YSLEER. Trimming took off 1 base at V and 1 base at J, with 11 bases between the two ends. The CDR3 runs to 15 residues. DNA for the CDR3: TGCGCCAGCAGCCAAGCTGTGACTGGATCCTACGAGCAGTACTTC. Its protein product is CASSQAVTGSYEQYF.

The V gene is TRBV6-7, the J gene TRBJ1-5; TRBD1 agrees at 8 bases. TRBV6-7 is annotated as an ORF whose role is uncertain. V was clipped by 7 bases and J by 6 bases; unmatched bases: 14. The CDR3 spans 16 residues. CDR3 amino acids: CASIRACAGGGQPQHF. The CDR3 coding sequence is TGTGCCAGCATTAGAGCCTGTGCAGGGGGCGGTCAGCCCCAGCATTTT.

This rearrangement joins TRBV2 to TRBJ2-1, with unresolved D. This CDR3 has 14 amino acids. V lost 2 bases to trimming and J lost 0 bases, with 5 bases between them. Germline V gives CDR1 SNHLY, CDR2 FYNNEI. The CDR3 DNA is TGTGCCAGCAGTGAACGAAGCTCCTACAATGAGCAGTTCTTC. It specifies CASSERSSYNEQFF.

J is TRBJ2-1 and V is TRBV5-4, with a tentative D call TRBD2 (5 bases). The V end was cut by 0 bases, the J end by 2 bases, with 6 bases between. Looked up from germline, CDR1 is SGHNT and CDR2 is YYREEE (reference sequence). This CDR3 is 14 amino acids long. The CDR3 here is CASSLAGAYNEQFF. In DNA form, the CDR3 reads TGTGCCAGCAGCTTGGCCGGGGCCTACAATGAGCAGTTCTTC. The full variable domain, with the rest looked up from reference TRBV5-4 and TRBJ2-1, is ETGVTQSPTHLIKTRGQQVTLRCSSQSGHNTVSWYQQALGQGPQFIFQYYREEENGRGNFPPRFSGLQFPNYSSELNVNALELDDSALYLCASSLAGAYNEQFFGPGTRLTVL.

The V and J genes are TRBV4-2 and TRBJ2-2; D gene unclear. CDR1 is LGHNA, CDR2 YNFKEQ, per germline. V lost 0 bases and J lost 4, with 12 bases in between. This CDR3 has 16 amino acids. CDR3 DNA: TGTGCCAGCAGCCAAGACTTTAGTACGGTCACCGGGGAGCTGTTTTTT. The encoded protein is CASSQDFSTVTGELFF.